One and the same sample provided the 24 T cell receptor beta chains below, sequenced in a study of identical twins. TCRdb re-analysed the 5' RACE reads in MiXCR, keeping a single row per CDR3 protein. This table has hundreds of thousands of distinct CDR3 sequences, around 10% appearing once. Sequenced sample: memory (CD45RO+) T cells sorted from blood. The receptors shown here come from a woman under 30 in good health.

This chain uses TRBV19 with TRBJ1-1; no reliable D call. Trimming shortened V by 3 bases and J by 1 base, and 6 bases separated the two germline ends. The germline V gene encodes CDR1 LNHDA and CDR2 SQIVND (reference sequence). The CDR3 has 13 amino acids. The CDR3 protein is CASSIGENTEAFF. Here the CDR3 DNA reads TGTGCCAGTAGTATTGGGGAGAACACTGAAGCTTTCTTT.

Only a few counts were recorded for this clonotype. The chain employs TRBV20-1 and TRBJ1-6, with unresolved D. Trimming cost V 0 bases and J 6 bases, with 18 bases left between them. This CDR3 comprises 17 residues. Germline lookup yields CDR1 DFQATT and CDR2 SNEGSKA (reference sequence). CDR3 residues: CSARDLIGGGFNSPLHF. CDR3 DNA: TGCAGTGCTAGAGATCTCATAGGAGGTGGGTTTAATTCACCCCTCCACTTT.

This clonotype has a handful of counts. CDR3 nucleotide sequence: TGTGCCAGCAGTGAAGCCGGTCAGCTGTACGAGCAGTACTTC. Residues: CASSEAGQLYEQYF. The V and J genes are TRBV6-1 and TRBJ2-7; D call uncertain. The CDR3 is 14 residues long. Germline V gives CDR1 MNHNS, CDR2 SASEGT. The V and J ends lost 0 bases and 4 bases respectively, with 10 bases between them.

The chain joins TRBV12-3 or TRBV12-4 to TRBJ2-1, with 10 bases identical to TRBD2. Unmatched junction bases numbered 20, after V lost 5 bases and J lost 7 bases. This CDR3 is 19 amino acids long. CDR3: CASSGGDLIWSSGSNEQFF. DNA of the CDR3: TGTGCCAGCAGTGGTGGGGATCTAATATGGTCTAGCGGGAGTAATGAGCAGTTCTTC.

J is TRBJ2-7 and V is TRBV18; TRBD1 agrees at 10 bases. Trimming removed 1 base from V and 6 bases from J; junction bases left unmatched: 9. CDR1 is KGHSH, CDR2 LQKENI, per germline. This CDR3 spans 16 amino acids. CDR3 nucleotide sequence: TGTGCCAGCTCACCACTTGGGACAGGGGCTTCCGGCGAGCAGTACTTC. Protein: CASSPLGTGASGEQYF.

This clonotype was seen many times. The V and J genes are TRBV5-1 and TRBJ1-1; 7 positions agree with TRBD1. Per the germline V gene, CDR1 is SGHRS and CDR2 is YFSETQ. The CDR3 loop spans 14 amino acids. V dropped 4 bases and J dropped 5; count of bases not matched to a gene: 8. The CDR3 region has the DNA TGCGCCAGCAGCCACGGACAGGAGACGACTGAAGCTTTCTTT. As protein: CASSHGQETTEAFF.

The chain employs TRBV4-3 and TRBJ2-2, with D perhaps matching TRBD2 (6 bases). Trimming removed 4 bases at V and 8 bases at J, with 23 bases between. From germline, CDR1 is LGHNA and CDR2 YSLEER. CDR3 length equals 17 residues. CDR3 region: CASSPRPQLAAAGELFF. The CDR3 bases are TGCGCCAGCAGCCCCCGGCCGCAACTAGCTGCCGCAGGGGAGCTGTTTTTT.

This clonotype has more than one count but fewer than ten. V usage is TRBV2 and J usage is TRBJ2-5, with D possibly TRBD1 on 7 matching bases. The length of the CDR3 is 15 residues. Between the trimmed V and J ends, which lost 8 bases and 4 bases, there was a span of 20 bases. Germline V gene sequence: CDR1 SNHLY, CDR2 FYNNEI. DNA of the CDR3: TGTGCCAGCCAATCCTCGACAGGGCGGGGAGAGACCCAGTACTTC. Translation gives CASQSSTGRGETQYF.

The sample holds a few counts of this clonotype. The chain joins TRBV20-1 to TRBJ1-2, with TRBD1 as a possible D gene (6 bases). The V and J ends lost 5 bases and 1 base respectively, with 11 bases between them. Per germline, CDR1 DFQATT and CDR2 SNEGSKA (reference sequence). The CDR3 loop spans 13 amino acids. The CDR3 spells CSARQGLNYGYTF. The CDR3 region has the DNA TGCAGTGCTCGTCAGGGGCTTAACTATGGCTACACCTTC.

V usage is TRBV5-1 and J usage is TRBJ2-1; the match to TRBD1 covers 9 bases. The V gene's germline CDR1 is SGHRS and CDR2 YFSETQ. This CDR3 contains 15 residues. Germline trimming cut 5 bases from V and 7 bases from J; bases unmatched to any gene: 10. The CDR3 spells CASSRLGTGPNEQFF. DNA for the CDR3: TGCGCCAGCAGTCGTCTTGGGACAGGGCCAAATGAGCAGTTCTTC.

This chain uses TRBV20-1 with TRBJ2-7; no definite D call. The CDR3 is made up of 12 amino acids. V lost 1 base and J 2 bases, leaving 6 bases between the germline ends. Germline CDR1 DFQATT, CDR2 SNEGSKA (reference sequence). The CDR3 region has the DNA TGCAGTGCTAGAGGCACGACCTACGAGCAGTACTTC. Translating gives CSARGTTYEQYF.

This clonotype has a count of ten or more. This rearrangement joins TRBV9 to TRBJ1-3; 8 bases are shared with TRBD1. The CDR3 loop spans 16 amino acids. With V trimmed by 0 bases and J by 2 bases, 4 bases remained unmatched. CDR1 and CDR2 from the germline V gene are SGDLS and YYNGEE. The CDR3 here is CASSVAPDRAGNTIYF. Here the CDR3 DNA reads TGTGCCAGCAGCGTAGCTCCGGACAGGGCTGGAAACACCATATATTTT.

The sample holds a few counts of this clonotype. The J gene is TRBJ1-6, the V gene TRBV7-9; D remains ambiguous. Trimming left V 2 bases short and J 8 bases short, with 7 bases between. The CDR3 runs to 13 residues. CDR1 and CDR2 from the germline V gene are SEHNR and FQNEAQ (reference sequence). CDR3 region: CASSLNPDSPLHF. The CDR3 DNA is TGTGCCAGCAGCTTAAATCCGGATTCACCCCTCCACTTT.

This chain links TRBV9 with TRBJ2-1, with TRBD2 matching over 11 bases. Trimming cost V 2 bases and J 5 bases; bases outside gene matches: 3. There are 15 residues in the CDR3. Germline values: CDR1 SGDLS, CDR2 YYNGEE. Here the CDR3 DNA reads TGTGCCAGCAGCGTGGGACTAGCGGCGAACAATGAGCAGTTCTTC. Protein sequence: CASSVGLAANNEQFF. Drawing the rest from reference TRBV9 and TRBJ2-1, the complete variable domain is DSGVTQTPKHLITATGQRVTLRCSPRSGDLSVYWYQQSLDQGLQFLIQYYNGEERAKGNILERFSAQQFPDLHSELNLSSLELGDSALYFCASSVGLAANNEQFFGPGTRLTVL.

This clonotype was detected only a few times. The chain carries TRBV10-3 and TRBJ1-1; D ambiguous. The CDR3 sequence is 13 residues long. Germline CDR1 ENHRY, CDR2 SYGVKD. The V end lost 2 bases, the J end lost 6 bases, and 10 bases lay between the germline ends. The CDR3 region is CAISERREPEAFF. Here the CDR3 DNA reads TGTGCCATCAGTGAGAGGAGGGAACCTGAAGCTTTCTTT.

This clonotype was observed at least ten times. V usage is TRBV12-3 or TRBV12-4 and J usage is TRBJ2-7; TRBD2 matches 12 bases. The trim removed 5 bases at V and 3 bases at J, leaving 8 bases unmatched. This CDR3 contains 16 residues. CDR3 in amino acids: CASSLRTSGTGYEQYF. The CDR3 DNA sequence: TGTGCCAGCAGTCTCAGGACTAGCGGGACCGGCTACGAGCAGTACTTC.

This clonotype was counted between two and nine times. This chain joins TRBV7-2 and TRBJ1-5; no firm D call. Germline V CDR1 and CDR2: SGHTA, FQGNSA. V was shortened by 8 bases and J by 2 bases, with 10 bases between the two germline ends. This CDR3 has 13 residues. The CDR3 loop reads CASASSGNQPQHF. The CDR3 DNA reads TGTGCCAGCGCTTCGTCTGGCAATCAGCCCCAGCATTTT. The whole variable domain, filled in from reference TRBV7-2 and TRBJ1-5, reads GAGVSQSPSNKVTEKGKDVELRCDPISGHTALYWYRQSLGQGLEFLIYFQGNSAPDKSGLPSDRFSAERTGGSVSTLTIQRTQQEDSAVYLCASASSGNQPQHFGDGTRLSIL.

This chain connects TRBV20-1 to TRBJ2-3, with TRBD2 matching 13 bases. Unmatched junction bases numbered 8, after V lost 5 bases and J lost 3 bases. Germline V gene data show CDR1 as DFQATT and CDR2 as SNEGSKA (reference sequence). The CDR3 runs to 16 residues. Here the CDR3 reads CSAARTSGGYTDTQYF. The CDR3 nucleotides are TGCAGTGCTGCGAGGACTAGCGGGGGATATACAGATACGCAGTATTTT.

The rearrangement uses TRBV10-3 and TRBJ2-1; 8 bases agree with TRBD2. CDR3 length: 12 residues. Germline lookup yields CDR1 ENHRY and CDR2 SYGVKD. J gave up 4 bases and V 9 bases, and 2 bases lay outside the gene matches. This CDR3 is CAISGIYNEQFF. CDR3 bases: TGTGCCATTAGCGGGATTTACAATGAGCAGTTCTTC.

This clonotype was observed a handful of times. The J gene is TRBJ2-5, the V gene TRBV5-1; D ambiguous. Germline assignment: CDR1 SGHRS and CDR2 YFSETQ. The CDR3 is 14 residues long. Trimming shortened V by 0 bases and J by 3 bases, and 9 bases separated the two germline ends. The CDR3 DNA follows: TGCGCCAGCAGCTTGGGTGCAGGAGAAGAGACCCAGTACTTC. It encodes CASSLGAGEETQYF. Looking up the rest from reference TRBV5-1 and TRBJ2-5 gives the full variable domain: KAGVTQTPRYLIKTRGQQVTLSCSPISGHRSVSWYQQTPGQGLQFLFEYFSETQRNKGNFPGRFSGRQFSNSRSEMNVSTLELGDSALYLCASSLGAGEETQYFGPGTRLLVL.

This clonotype has ten or more counts. The rearrangement joins TRBV7-9 to TRBJ2-1, with 9 bases fitting TRBD2. J was trimmed by 6 bases and V by 2 bases; bases with no gene match: 2. CDR1 is SEHNR, CDR2 FQNEAQ, per germline (reference sequence). This CDR3 is built from 14 residues. In DNA form, the CDR3 reads TGTGCCAGCAGCTTACTAGCGGGGCCCAATGAGCAGTTCTTC. Protein sequence: CASSLLAGPNEQFF. Complete variable domain (other parts from reference TRBV7-9 and TRBJ2-1): DTGVSQNPRHKITKRGQNVTFRCDPISEHNRLYWYRQTLGQGPEFLTYFQNEAQLEKSRLLSDRFSAERPKGSFSTLEIQRTEQGDSAMYLCASSLLAGPNEQFFGPGTRLTVL.

With regard to this clonotype: One end of the junction fails to match germline, which may point to a read error. V is TRBV3-1 and J is TRBJ2-7; 7 positions match TRBD2. Looked up from germline, CDR1 is LGHDT and CDR2 is YNNKEL (reference sequence). The CDR3 is 12 amino acids. The CDR3 bases are TGTGCCAGCAGCCAAGCCAGCGGGGACCTCACGTTC. This translates into CASSQASGDLTF.

The V call is TRBV20-1, the J call TRBJ2-5; D might be TRBD1 (6 bases). The CDR3 spans 14 residues. V was pared by 0 bases and J by 2 bases, with 10 bases between. Per germline, CDR1 DFQATT and CDR2 SNEGSKA (reference sequence). This CDR3 reads CSARDGGIQETQYF. For the CDR3, the DNA is TGCAGTGCTAGAGATGGGGGCATACAAGAGACCCAGTACTTC.

This clonotype was observed a few times. The chain recombines TRBV7-2 with TRBJ2-7; maybe TRBD2 (5 bases). The CDR3 runs to 13 residues. Germline V gene sequence: CDR1 SGHTA, CDR2 FQGNSA. The germline V and J ends were trimmed by 4 bases and 6 bases, with 13 bases remaining between them. The DNA for the CDR3 is TGTGCCAGCAGCTCAAACCTGGCGGGCGAGCAGTACTTC. This encodes CASSSNLAGEQYF.